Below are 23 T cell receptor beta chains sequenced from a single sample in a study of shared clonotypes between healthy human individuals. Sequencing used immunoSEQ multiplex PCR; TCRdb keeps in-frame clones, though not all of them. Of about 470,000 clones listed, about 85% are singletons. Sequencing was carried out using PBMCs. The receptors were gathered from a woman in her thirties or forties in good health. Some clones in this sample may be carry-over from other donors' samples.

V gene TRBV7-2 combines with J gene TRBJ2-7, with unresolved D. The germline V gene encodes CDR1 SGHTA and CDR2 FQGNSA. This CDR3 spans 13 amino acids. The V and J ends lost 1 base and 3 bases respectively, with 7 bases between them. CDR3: CASSLDWVYEQYF. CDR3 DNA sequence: TGTGCCAGCAGCTTAGACTGGGTCTACGAGCAGTACTTC.

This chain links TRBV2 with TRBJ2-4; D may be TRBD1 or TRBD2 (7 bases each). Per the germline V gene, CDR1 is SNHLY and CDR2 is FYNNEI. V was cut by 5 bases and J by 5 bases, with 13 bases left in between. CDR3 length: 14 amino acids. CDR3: CASSTSGGENIQYF. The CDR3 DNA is TGTGCCAGCAGTACTTCAGGGGGGGAAAACATTCAGTACTTC.

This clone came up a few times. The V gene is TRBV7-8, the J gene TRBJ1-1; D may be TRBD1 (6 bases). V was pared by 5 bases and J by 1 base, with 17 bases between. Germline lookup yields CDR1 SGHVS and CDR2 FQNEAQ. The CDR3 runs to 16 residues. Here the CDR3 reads CASSPRDITSNTEAFF. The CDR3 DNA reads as TGTGCCAGCAGCCCCCGGGACATCACGTCGAACACTGAAGCTTTCTTT.

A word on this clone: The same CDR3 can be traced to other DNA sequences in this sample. In nucleotides, the CDR3 is TGTGCCAGCTCACCATCGCAGGGTGATGAAAAACTGTTTTTT. Amino acids: CASSPSQGDEKLFF. The chain combines TRBV18 with TRBJ1-4; D may be TRBD1 (5 bases). V was shortened by 2 bases and J by 6 bases, with 10 bases between the two germline ends. Germline-derived CDR1 and CDR2 are KGHSH and LQKENI. The CDR3 has 14 amino acids.

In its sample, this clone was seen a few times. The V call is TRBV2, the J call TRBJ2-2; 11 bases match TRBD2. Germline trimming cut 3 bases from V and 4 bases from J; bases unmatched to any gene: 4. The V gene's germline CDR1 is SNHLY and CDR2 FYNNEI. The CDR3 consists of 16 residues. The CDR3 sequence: CASSDISGRGTGELFF. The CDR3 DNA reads TGTGCCAGCAGTGACATTAGCGGGAGGGGCACCGGGGAGCTGTTTTTT.

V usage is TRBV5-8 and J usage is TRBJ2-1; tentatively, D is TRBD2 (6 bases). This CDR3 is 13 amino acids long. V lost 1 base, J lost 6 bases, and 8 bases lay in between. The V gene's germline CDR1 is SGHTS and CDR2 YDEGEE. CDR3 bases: TGTGCCAGCAGCTTGAGGACTACCAATGAGCAGTTCTTC. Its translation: CASSLRTTNEQFF.

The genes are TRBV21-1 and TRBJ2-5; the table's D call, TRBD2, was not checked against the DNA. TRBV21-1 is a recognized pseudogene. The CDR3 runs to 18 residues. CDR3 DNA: TGTGCCAGCAGCAAAGTTCCAGCTAGCGGGCATAGACAAGAGACCCAGTACTTC. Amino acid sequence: CASSKVPASGHRQETQYF.

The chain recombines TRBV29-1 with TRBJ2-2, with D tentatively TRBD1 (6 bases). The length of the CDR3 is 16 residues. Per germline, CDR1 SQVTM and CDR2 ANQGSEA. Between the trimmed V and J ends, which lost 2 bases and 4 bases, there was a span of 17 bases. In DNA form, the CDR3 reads TGCAGCGTTGAAAAGTTGGGGGCCGACACCACCGGGGAGCTGTTTTTT. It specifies CSVEKLGADTTGELFF.

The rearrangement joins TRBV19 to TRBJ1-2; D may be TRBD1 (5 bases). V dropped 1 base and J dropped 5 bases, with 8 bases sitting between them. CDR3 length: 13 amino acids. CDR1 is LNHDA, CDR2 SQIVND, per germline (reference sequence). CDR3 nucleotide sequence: TGTGCCAGTAGTATAGCAGGGAGGTATGGCTACACCTTC. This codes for CASSIAGRYGYTF.

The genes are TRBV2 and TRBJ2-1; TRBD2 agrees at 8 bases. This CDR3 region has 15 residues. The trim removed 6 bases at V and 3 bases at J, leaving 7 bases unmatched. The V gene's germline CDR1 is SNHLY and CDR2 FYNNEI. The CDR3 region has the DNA TGTGCCAGCAGATCCCCCCTAGCGGGCTACAATGAGCAGTTCTTC. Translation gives CASRSPLAGYNEQFF.

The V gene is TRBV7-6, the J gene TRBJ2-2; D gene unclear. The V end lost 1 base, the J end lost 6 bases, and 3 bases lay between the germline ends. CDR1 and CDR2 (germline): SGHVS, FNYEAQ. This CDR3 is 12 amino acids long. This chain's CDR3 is CASSLGPGELFF. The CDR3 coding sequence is TGTGCCAGCAGCTTAGGCCCCGGGGAGCTGTTTTTT.

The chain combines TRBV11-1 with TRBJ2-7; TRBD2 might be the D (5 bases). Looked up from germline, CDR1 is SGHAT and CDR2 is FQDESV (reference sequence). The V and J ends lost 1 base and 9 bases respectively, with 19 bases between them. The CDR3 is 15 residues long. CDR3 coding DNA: TGTGCCAGCAGCTTAGACCCCTCTTCAGAACTAGTGCAGTACTTC. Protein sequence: CASSLDPSSELVQYF. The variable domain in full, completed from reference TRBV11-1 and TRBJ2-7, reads EAEVAQSPRYKITEKSQAVAFWCDPISGHATLYWYRQILGQGPELLVQFQDESVVDDSQLPKDRFSAERLKGVDSTLKIQPAELGDSAMYLCASSLDPSSELVQYFGPGTRLTVT.

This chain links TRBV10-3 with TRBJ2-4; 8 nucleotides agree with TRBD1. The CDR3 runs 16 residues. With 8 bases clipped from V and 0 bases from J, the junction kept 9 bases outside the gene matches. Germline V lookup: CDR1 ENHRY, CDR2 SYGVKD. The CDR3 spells CAIAEQGAVAKNIQYF. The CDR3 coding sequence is TGTGCCATCGCGGAGCAGGGGGCCGTAGCCAAAAACATTCAGTACTTC.

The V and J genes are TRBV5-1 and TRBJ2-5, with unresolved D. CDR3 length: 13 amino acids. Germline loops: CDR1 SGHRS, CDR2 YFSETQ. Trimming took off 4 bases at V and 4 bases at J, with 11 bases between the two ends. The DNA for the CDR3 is TGCGCCAGCAGCCCCGACTTCGGAGAGACCCAGTACTTC. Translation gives CASSPDFGETQYF.

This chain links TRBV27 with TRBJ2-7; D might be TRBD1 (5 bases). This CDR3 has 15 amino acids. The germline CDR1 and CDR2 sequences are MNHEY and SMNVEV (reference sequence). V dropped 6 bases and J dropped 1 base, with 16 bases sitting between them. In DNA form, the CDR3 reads TGTGCCAGCAGAAGAAAAGACAGCCTTTCCTACGAGCAGTACTTC. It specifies CASRRKDSLSYEQYF.

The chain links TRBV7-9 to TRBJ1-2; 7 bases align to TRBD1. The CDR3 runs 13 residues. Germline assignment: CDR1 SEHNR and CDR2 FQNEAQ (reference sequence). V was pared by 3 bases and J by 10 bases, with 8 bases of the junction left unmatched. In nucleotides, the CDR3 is TGTGCCAGCAGCTTGGAAAACAGGGGTGTCTACACCTTC. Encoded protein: CASSLENRGVYTF.

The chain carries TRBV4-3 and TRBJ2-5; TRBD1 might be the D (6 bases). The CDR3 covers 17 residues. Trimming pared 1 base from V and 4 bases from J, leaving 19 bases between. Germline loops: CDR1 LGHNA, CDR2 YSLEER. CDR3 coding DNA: TGCGCCAGCAGCCAAGGATTCACCGGGACACCAATAGAGACCCAGTACTTC. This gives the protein CASSQGFTGTPIETQYF.

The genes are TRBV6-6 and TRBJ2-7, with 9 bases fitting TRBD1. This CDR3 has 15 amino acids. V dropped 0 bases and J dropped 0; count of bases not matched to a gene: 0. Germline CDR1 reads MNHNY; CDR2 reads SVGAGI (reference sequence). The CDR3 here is CASSYSTGGSYEQYF. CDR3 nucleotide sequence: TGTGCCAGCAGTTACTCGACAGGGGGCTCCTACGAGCAGTACTTC.

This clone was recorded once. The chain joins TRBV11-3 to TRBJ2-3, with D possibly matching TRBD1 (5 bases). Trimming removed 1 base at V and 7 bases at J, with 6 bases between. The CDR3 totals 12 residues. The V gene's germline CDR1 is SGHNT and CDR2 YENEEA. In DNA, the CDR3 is TGTGCCAGCAGCTTAGGACAGCATACGCAGTATTTT. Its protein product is CASSLGQHTQYF.

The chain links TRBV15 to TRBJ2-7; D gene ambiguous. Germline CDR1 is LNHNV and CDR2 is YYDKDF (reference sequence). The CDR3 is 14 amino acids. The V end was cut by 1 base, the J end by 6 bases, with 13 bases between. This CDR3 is CATSRVSGSVEQYF. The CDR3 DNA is TGTGCCACCAGCAGAGTTTCGGGCTCTGTCGAGCAGTACTTC. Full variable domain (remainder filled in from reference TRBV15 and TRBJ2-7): DAMVIQNPRYQVTQFGKPVTLSCSQTLNHNVMYWYQQKSSQAPKLLFHYYDKDFNNEADTPDNFQSRRPNTSFCFLDIRSPGLGDTAMYLCATSRVSGSVEQYFGPGTRLTVT.

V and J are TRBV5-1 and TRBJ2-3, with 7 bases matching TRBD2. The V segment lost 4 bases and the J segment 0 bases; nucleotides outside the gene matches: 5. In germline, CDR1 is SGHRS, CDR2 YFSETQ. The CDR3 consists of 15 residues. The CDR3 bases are TGCGCCAGCAGCCGTGCTAGCGGTAGCACAGATACGCAGTATTTT. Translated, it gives CASSRASGSTDTQYF.

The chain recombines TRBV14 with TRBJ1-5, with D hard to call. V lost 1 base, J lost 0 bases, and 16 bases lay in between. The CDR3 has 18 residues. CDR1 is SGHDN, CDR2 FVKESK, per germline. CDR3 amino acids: CASSQGASIPYSNQPQHF. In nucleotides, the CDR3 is TGTGCCAGCAGCCAAGGGGCTTCAATTCCTTATAGCAATCAGCCCCAGCATTTT.

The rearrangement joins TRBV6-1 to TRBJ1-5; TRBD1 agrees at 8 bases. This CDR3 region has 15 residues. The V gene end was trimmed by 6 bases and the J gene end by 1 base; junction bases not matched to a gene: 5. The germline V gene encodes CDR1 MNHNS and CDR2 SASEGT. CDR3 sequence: CASSRQGASNQPQHF. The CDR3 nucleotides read TGTGCCAGCAGCCGCCAGGGGGCGAGCAATCAGCCCCAGCATTTT.